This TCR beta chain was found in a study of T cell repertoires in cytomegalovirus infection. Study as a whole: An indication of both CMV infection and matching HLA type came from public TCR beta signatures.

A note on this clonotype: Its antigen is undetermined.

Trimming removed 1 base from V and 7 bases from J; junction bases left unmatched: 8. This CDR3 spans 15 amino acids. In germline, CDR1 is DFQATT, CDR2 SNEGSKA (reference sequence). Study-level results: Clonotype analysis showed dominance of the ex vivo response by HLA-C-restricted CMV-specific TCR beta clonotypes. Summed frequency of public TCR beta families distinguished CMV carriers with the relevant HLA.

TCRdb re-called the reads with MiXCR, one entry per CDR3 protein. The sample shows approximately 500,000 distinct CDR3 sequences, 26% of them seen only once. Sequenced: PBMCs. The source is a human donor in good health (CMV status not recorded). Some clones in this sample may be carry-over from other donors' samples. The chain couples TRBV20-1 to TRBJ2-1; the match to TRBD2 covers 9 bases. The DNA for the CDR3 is TGCAGTGCTAGAGTACCTAGCGGGATCGGGAATGAGCAGTTCTTC. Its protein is CSARVPSGIGNEQFF.